One sample yielded the 17 T cell receptor beta chains listed below, sequenced in a study of beta chain features in type 1 diabetes. The study's findings and limits: People with Type 1 diabetes carried modestly yet significantly shorter TCRB CDR3s in all four CD4+ subsets.

These receptors' antigens are unknown. Sequenced material consisted of expressed TCRB transcripts (all of the isolated RNA was reverse transcribed). Assay used: immunoSEQ multiplex PCR; TCRdb lists only in-frame clones, some missing. Here the sample spans roughly 290,000 clones, roughly 15% being singletons. Material for sequencing was naive CD4+ T cells from blood. The receptors stem from a man between 18 and 29 years old with type 1 diabetes.

The chain is built from TRBV15 and TRBJ2-6; TRBD1 agrees at 8 bases. The CDR3 sequence is 18 residues long. Germline assignment: CDR1 LNHNV and CDR2 YYDKDF (reference sequence). With V trimmed by 1 base and J by 0 bases, 5 bases remained unmatched. The CDR3 sequence is CATSRVGRGPSGANVLTF. CDR3 nucleotides: TGTGCCACCAGCAGAGTTGGCAGGGGGCCCTCTGGGGCCAACGTCCTGACTTTC. The full variable domain, in which reference TRBV15 and TRBJ2-6 provide the parts outside the CDR3, is DAMVIQNPRYQVTQFGKPVTLSCSQTLNHNVMYWYQQKSSQAPKLLFHYYDKDFNNEADTPDNFQSRRPNTSFCFLDIRSPGLGDTAMYLCATSRVGRGPSGANVLTFGAGSRLTVL.

This clone was detected a few times. The chain employs TRBV19 and TRBJ1-1; D gene uncertain. Looked up from germline, CDR1 is LNHDA and CDR2 is SQIVND (reference sequence). CDR3 size: 11 residues. Trimming took 5 bases from V and 5 from J, leaving 6 bases between them. CDR3 amino acids: CASSPGTEAFF. For the CDR3, the DNA is TGTGCCAGTAGTCCGGGGACTGAAGCTTTCTTT.

V is TRBV18 and J is TRBJ2-3; D unresolved. CDR3 length: 16 amino acids. CDR1 KGHSH and CDR2 LQKENI come from the germline V gene. The ends were cut back, 1 base at V and 1 base at J, with 12 bases in the middle. CDR3 sequence reads: CASSPRSISGTDTQYF. The CDR3 nucleotides are TGTGCCAGCTCACCACGCTCGATAAGCGGCACAGATACGCAGTATTTT.

For the CDR3, the DNA is TGCGCCAGCAGCGAGGGCCCTCCCGGAAGCACCGGGGAGCTGTTTTTT. Translation: CASSEGPPGSTGELFF. The chain has TRBV5-1 and TRBJ2-2; TRBD2 might be the D (5 bases). Trimming stripped 4 bases from V and 4 bases from J, with 17 bases between. The CDR3 runs to 16 residues. Germline values: CDR1 SGHRS, CDR2 YFSETQ.

This clone was seen a few times. The chain joins TRBV28 to TRBJ2-7; maybe TRBD2 (5 bases). Per germline, CDR1 MDHEN and CDR2 SYDVKM. The CDR3 totals 11 residues. Trimming took off 7 bases at V and 6 bases at J, with 10 bases between the two ends. Here the CDR3 reads CASITGSEQYF. DNA of the CDR3: TGTGCCAGCATCACGGGGAGCGAGCAGTACTTC.

This clone has only one observation. The chain links TRBV7-2 to TRBJ2-7; 9 bases are a match to TRBD1. The germline CDR1 and CDR2 sequences are SGHTA and FQGNSA. Losses at the gene ends were 6 bases for V and 3 bases for J; bases not matched to a gene: 6. The CDR3 is 14 amino acids. CDR3 nucleotide sequence: TGTGCCAGCAGGAAACCGGGACAGGGCTACGAGCAGTACTTC. Translated, it gives CASRKPGQGYEQYF.

This clone was picked up a small number of times. The chain combines TRBV7-7 with TRBJ2-7; 7 positions agree with TRBD2. The CDR3 is 14 amino acids. V was clipped by 3 bases and J by 0 bases; unmatched bases: 2. CDR1 is SSHAT and CDR2 is FNYEAQ in the germline V gene (reference sequence). CDR3 in amino acids: CASSFWDYSYEQYF. The CDR3 bases are TGTGCCAGCAGCTTCTGGGACTACTCCTACGAGCAGTACTTC.

This clone was counted only a few times. As the CDR3 is not closed by the conserved phenylalanine or tryptophan, this likely results from a read error. The DNA is left out, because the CDR3 cannot be placed on it with certainty; the CDR3 is given as TCRdb lists it. This rearrangement joins TRBV21-1 to TRBJ1-2; TRBD1 is the table's D call and was not checked against the DNA. TRBV21-1 is designated a pseudogene. The CDR3 length is 12 residues, termini included. The CDR3 spells CASSNPDRGPSD.

The chain has TRBV2 and TRBJ1-4, with TRBD1 matching over 9 bases. The CDR3 totals 15 residues. Germline V CDR1 and CDR2: SNHLY, FYNNEI. V dropped 3 bases and J dropped 5; count of bases not matched to a gene: 4. CDR3 bases: TGTGCCAGCAGTGATTTGGGACAGGGAAATGAAAAACTGTTTTTT. Residues: CASSDLGQGNEKLFF.

This clone was seen a handful of times. The chain employs TRBV5-1 and TRBJ2-1, with TRBD1 identical over 7 bases. Germline CDR1 and CDR2: SGHRS and YFSETQ. The CDR3 is made up of 13 amino acids. Germline trimming cut 6 bases from V and 6 bases from J; bases unmatched to any gene: 6. The CDR3 region has the DNA TGCGCCAGCACCCCAGGGACAGCCAATGAGCAGTTCTTC. Translating gives CASTPGTANEQFF.

J is TRBJ2-7 and V is TRBV5-1, with a possible D match to TRBD2 (6 bases). CDR3 length: 16 amino acids. Trimming cost V 0 bases and J 2 bases, with 15 bases left between them. The germline V gene encodes CDR1 SGHRS and CDR2 YFSETQ. The chain's CDR3 is CASSLGRGPTPYEQYF. DNA of the CDR3: TGCGCCAGCAGCTTGGGGAGGGGCCCTACTCCCTACGAGCAGTACTTC.

This clone was detected a few times. The chain is built from TRBV9 and TRBJ2-1; a possible D gene is TRBD1 (6 bases). The CDR3 spans 14 residues. Germline V CDR1 and CDR2: SGDLS, YYNGEE. V lost 2 bases to trimming and J lost 9 bases, with 15 bases between them. The CDR3, as DNA: TGTGCCAGCAGCGTGGACAGTAGAATCGGTGAGCAGTTCTTC. It codes for CASSVDSRIGEQFF.

This clone turned up a few times. The chain couples TRBV7-9 to TRBJ2-5; tentatively, D is TRBD2 (6 bases). CDR1 and CDR2 (germline): SEHNR, FQNEAQ (reference sequence). Between the trimmed V and J ends, which lost 5 bases and 0 bases, there was a span of 10 bases. The CDR3 sequence is 14 residues long. The CDR3 protein is CASSLERDQETQYF. The CDR3 DNA sequence: TGTGCCAGCAGCCTCGAGCGGGACCAAGAGACCCAGTACTTC.

The rearrangement links TRBV18 to TRBJ2-7; TRBD1 matches 9 bases. From germline, CDR1 is KGHSH and CDR2 LQKENI. Unmatched junction bases numbered 4, after V lost 3 bases and J lost 1 base. The CDR3 is made up of 15 amino acids. The DNA of the CDR3 is TGTGCCAGCTCACCCCCGGGACAGGGTTCCTACGAGCAGTACTTC. Encoded protein: CASSPPGQGSYEQYF.

This clone was found a few times. The CDR3 DNA follows: TGTGCCAGCAGCGGACGTGGACAGGGAGTTTACGGAGCTAACTATGGCTACACCTTC. This gives the protein CASSGRGQGVYGANYGYTF. V gene TRBV9 combines with J gene TRBJ1-2, with 8 positions matching TRBD1. With 3 bases clipped from V and 0 bases from J, the junction kept 16 bases outside the gene matches. CDR1 is SGDLS and CDR2 is YYNGEE in the germline V gene. The CDR3 is 19 residues long.

The J gene is TRBJ2-1, the V gene TRBV19; D possibly corresponds to TRBD2 (6 bases). Trimming pared 9 bases from V and 8 bases from J, leaving 17 bases between. Germline V gives CDR1 LNHDA, CDR2 SQIVND (reference sequence). CDR3 length equals 13 residues. As DNA, the CDR3 is TGTGCCAGACAGGAGGGACGTGGGGATGAGCAGTTCTTC. Encoded protein: CARQEGRGDEQFF.

V is TRBV5-1 and J is TRBJ2-7; TRBD1 aligns across 9 bases. Germline assignment: CDR1 SGHRS and CDR2 YFSETQ. Germline trimming cut 5 bases from V and 3 bases from J; bases unmatched to any gene: 9. The CDR3 is 15 residues long. The CDR3 bases are TGCGCCAGCAGGGCCCCGGGACAGGGCTTCTACGAGCAGTACTTC. This gives the protein CASRAPGQGFYEQYF.